This note documents a single TCR beta chain sequence. The data were taken from a study of blood T cell repertoires in COVID-19. Study as a whole: Some COVID-19 samples were acute and others convalescent; all came from the United States, Italy and Spain. The analysed material was cDNA or gDNA that came from T cells, B-cell-depleted T cells, or PBMCs.

In the original analysis: Reference gene primer amplification gave nucleated cell count estimates. The repertoire was sequenced with immunoSEQ multiplex PCR; TCRdb's copy has only in-frame clones and lacks some. The DNA was the basis for D and trimming; V, J and clone size are from that table. The table lists 170,000 or so clones, roughly 83% of them singletons. Trimming pared 5 bases from V and 6 bases from J, leaving 13 bases between. The CDR3 length is 13 residues. Germline CDR1 and CDR2: LNHDA and SQIVND (reference sequence). A Seattle source enrolled patients during active infection and followed them longitudinally.

The gene calls are TRBV19 and TRBJ1-1, with D perhaps matching TRBD1 (5 bases). The clonotype originates from a woman aged 40 to 50 with COVID-19, enrolled during active disease. The sample taken for sequencing was peripheral blood. As DNA, the CDR3 is TGTGCCAGTAGTCGGGAGGGGTTGGCTGAAGCTTTCTTT. It translates to CASSREGLAEAFF.